The text below deals with one T cell receptor (beta chain). What it binds is unknown. The germline CDR1 and CDR2 sequences are SGHTA and FQGNSA. There are 13 residues in the CDR3. Trimming stripped 5 bases from V and 8 bases from J, with 10 bases between. The sample comes from a study of T cell repertoires in cytomegalovirus infection. Background on the study: A matching HLA type, together with CMV infection, was signaled by public TCR beta signatures. Study results and caveats: HLA-C-restricted CMV clonotypes gave the most frequent clonotype in two of eight donors. Accumulated public TCR beta family frequency recognized individuals carrying CMV together with the relevant HLA.

TCRdb independently ran MiXCR on the reads; one entry per CDR3 protein. Of about 60,000 distinct CDR3 sequences in the sample, about 30% were seen once. This chain uses TRBV7-2 with TRBJ1-6; D not certain. Sequencing was done on a sample of PBMCs, sequenced either directly or after in vitro stimulation (not recorded which). This TCR was sampled from a human donor in good health (CMV status not recorded). Some clones in this sample may be carry-over from other donors' samples. The CDR3: CASSPEAYSPLHF. DNA for the CDR3: TGTGCCAGCAGCCCAGAGGCGTATTCACCCCTCCACTTT.